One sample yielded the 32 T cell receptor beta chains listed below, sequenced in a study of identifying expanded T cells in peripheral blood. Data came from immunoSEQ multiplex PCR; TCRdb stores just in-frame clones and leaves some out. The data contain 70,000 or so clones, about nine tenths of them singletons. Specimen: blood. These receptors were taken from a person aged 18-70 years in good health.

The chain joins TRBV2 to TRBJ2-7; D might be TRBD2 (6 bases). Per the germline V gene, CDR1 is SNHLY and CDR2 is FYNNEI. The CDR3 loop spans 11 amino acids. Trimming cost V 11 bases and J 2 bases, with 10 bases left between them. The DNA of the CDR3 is TGTGCCGGAGGGGTTACCTACGAGCAGTACTTC. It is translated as CAGGVTYEQYF.

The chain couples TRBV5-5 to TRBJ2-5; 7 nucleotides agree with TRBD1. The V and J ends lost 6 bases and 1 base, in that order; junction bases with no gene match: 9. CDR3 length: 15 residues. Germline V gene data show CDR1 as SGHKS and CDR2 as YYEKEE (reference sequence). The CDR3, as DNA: TGTGCCAGCACCACGACAGGGACGTTCCAAGAGACCCAGTACTTC. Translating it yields CASTTTGTFQETQYF.

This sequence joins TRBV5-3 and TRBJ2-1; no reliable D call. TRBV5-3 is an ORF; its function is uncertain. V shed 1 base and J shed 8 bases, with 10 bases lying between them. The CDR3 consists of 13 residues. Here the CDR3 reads CARSLSQADEQFF. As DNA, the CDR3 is TGTGCCAGAAGCTTGAGCCAAGCAGATGAGCAGTTCTTC.

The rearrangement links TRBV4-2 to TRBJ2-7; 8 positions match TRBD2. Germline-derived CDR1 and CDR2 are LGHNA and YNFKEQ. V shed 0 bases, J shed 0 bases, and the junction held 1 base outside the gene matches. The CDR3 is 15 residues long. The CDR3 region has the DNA TGTGCCAGCAGCCAAGAAAGCGGGAGCTCCTACGAGCAGTACTTC. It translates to CASSQESGSSYEQYF.

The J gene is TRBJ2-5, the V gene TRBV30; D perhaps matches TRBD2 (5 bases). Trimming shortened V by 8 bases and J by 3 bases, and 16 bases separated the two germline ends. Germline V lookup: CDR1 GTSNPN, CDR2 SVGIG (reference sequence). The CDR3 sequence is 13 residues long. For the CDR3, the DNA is TGTGCCGGGCGCTGGCTTAGCGAAGAGACCCAGTACTTC. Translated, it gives CAGRWLSEETQYF. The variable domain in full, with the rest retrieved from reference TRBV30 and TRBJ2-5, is SQTIHQWPATLVQPVGSPLSLECTVEGTSNPNLYWYRQAAGRGLQLLFYSVGIGQISSEVPQNLSASRPQDRQFILSSKKLLLSDSGFYLCAGRWLSEETQYFGPGTRLLVL.

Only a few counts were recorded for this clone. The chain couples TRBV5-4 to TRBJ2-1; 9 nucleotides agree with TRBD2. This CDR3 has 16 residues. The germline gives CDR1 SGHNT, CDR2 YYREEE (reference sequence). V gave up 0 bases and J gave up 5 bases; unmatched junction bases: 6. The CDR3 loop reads CASSLGIAGENNEQFF. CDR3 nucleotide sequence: TGTGCCAGCAGCTTGGGGATAGCGGGAGAGAACAATGAGCAGTTCTTC.

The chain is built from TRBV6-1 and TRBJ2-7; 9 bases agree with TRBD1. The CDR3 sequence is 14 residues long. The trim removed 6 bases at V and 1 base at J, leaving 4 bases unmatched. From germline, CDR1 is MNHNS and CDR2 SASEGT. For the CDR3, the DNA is TGTGCCAGCAGGGCGGGACAGGGTTCCTACGAGCAGTACTTC. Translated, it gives CASRAGQGSYEQYF.

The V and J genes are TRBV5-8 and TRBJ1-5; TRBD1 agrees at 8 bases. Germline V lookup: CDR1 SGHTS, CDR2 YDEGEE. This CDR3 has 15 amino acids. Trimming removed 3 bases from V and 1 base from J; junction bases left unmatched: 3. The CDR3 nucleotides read TGTGCCAGCAGCTCCACAGGGGGAAGCAATCAGCCCCAGCATTTT. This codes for CASSSTGGSNQPQHF.

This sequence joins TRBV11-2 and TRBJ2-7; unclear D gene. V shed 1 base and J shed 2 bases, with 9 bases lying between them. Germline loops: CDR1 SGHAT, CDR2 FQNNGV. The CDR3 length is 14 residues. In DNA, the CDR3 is TGTGCCAGCAGCTTAGCTTGGTTGCCCTACGAGCAGTACTTC. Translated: CASSLAWLPYEQYF. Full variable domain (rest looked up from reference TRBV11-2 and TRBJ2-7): EAGVAQSPRYKIIEKRQSVAFWCNPISGHATLYWYQQILGQGPKLLIQFQNNGVVDDSQLPKDRFSAERLKGVDSTLKIQPAKLEDSAVYLCASSLAWLPYEQYFGPGTRLTVT.

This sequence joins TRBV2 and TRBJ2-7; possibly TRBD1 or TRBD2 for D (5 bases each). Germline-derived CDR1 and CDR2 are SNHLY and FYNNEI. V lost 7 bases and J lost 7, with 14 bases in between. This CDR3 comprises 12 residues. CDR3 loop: CASKDSGQEQYF. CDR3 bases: TGTGCCAGCAAGGACTCGGGGCAGGAGCAGTACTTC.

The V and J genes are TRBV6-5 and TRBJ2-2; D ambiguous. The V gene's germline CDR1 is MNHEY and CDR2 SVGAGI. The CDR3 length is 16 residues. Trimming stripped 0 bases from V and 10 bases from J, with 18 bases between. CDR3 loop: CASSYSIGPLRSELFF. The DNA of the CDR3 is TGTGCCAGCAGTTACTCGATAGGGCCCCTGAGGTCGGAGCTGTTTTTT.

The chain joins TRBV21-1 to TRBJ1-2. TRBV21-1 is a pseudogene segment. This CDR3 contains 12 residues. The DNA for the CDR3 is TGTGCCAGCAGCAAAGACAACTATGGCTACACCTTC. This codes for CASSKDNYGYTF.

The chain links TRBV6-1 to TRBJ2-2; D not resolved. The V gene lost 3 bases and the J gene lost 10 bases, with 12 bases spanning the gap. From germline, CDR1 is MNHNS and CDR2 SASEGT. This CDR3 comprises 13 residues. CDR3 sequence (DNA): TGTGCCAGCAGTGAGTCCCCACTTTTGGAGCTGTTTTTT. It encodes CASSESPLLELFF.

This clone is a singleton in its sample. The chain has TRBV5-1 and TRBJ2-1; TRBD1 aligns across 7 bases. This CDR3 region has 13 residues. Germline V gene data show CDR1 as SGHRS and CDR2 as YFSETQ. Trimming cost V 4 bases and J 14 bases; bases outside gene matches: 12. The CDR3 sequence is CASSTGPGQQKFF. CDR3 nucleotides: TGCGCCAGCAGCACCGGACCGGGACAGCAGAAGTTCTTC.

CDR3 protein: CASSLDRGNTDTQYF. In DNA form, the CDR3 reads TGTGCCAGCAGTCTGGACAGGGGGAACACAGATACGCAGTATTTT. J is TRBJ2-3 and V is TRBV6-5; 10 bases map to TRBD1. The germline V gene encodes CDR1 MNHEY and CDR2 SVGAGI. V lost 5 bases and J lost 2; bases outside the gene matches: 4. The CDR3 is 15 amino acids.

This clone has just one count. The CDR3 coding sequence is TGTGCCAGCAGTGAACTCGCGGGAGGTTTCTACGAGCAGTACTTC. This gives the protein CASSELAGGFYEQYF. The chain is built from TRBV2 and TRBJ2-7; TRBD2 agrees at 8 bases. Germline values: CDR1 SNHLY, CDR2 FYNNEI. Unmatched junction bases numbered 6, after V lost 2 bases and J lost 3 bases. The CDR3 is 15 residues long. Using reference TRBV2 and TRBJ2-7 for the parts outside the CDR3, the full variable domain is EPEVTQTPSHQVTQMGQEVILRCVPISNHLYFYWYRQILGQKVEFLVSFYNNEISEKSEIFDDQFSVERPDGSNFTLKIRSTKLEDSAMYFCASSELAGGFYEQYFGPGTRLTVT.

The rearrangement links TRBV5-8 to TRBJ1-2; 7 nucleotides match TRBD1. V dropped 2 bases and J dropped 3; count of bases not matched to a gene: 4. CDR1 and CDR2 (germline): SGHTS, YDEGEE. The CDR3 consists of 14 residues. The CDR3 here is CASSFTGADYGYTF. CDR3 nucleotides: TGTGCCAGCAGCTTTACAGGGGCGGACTATGGCTACACCTTC.

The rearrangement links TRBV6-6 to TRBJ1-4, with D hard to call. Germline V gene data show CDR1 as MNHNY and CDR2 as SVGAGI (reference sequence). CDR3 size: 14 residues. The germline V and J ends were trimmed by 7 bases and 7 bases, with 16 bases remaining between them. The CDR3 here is CASKVIGRGEKLFF. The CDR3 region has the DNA TGTGCCAGCAAGGTAATAGGTCGCGGTGAAAAACTGTTTTTT.

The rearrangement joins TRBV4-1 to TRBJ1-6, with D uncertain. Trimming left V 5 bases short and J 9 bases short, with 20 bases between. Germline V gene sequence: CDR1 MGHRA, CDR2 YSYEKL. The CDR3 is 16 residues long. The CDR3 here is CASSALGSRIPSPLHF. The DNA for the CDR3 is TGCGCCAGCAGCGCGCTCGGAAGTAGGATCCCTTCACCCCTCCACTTT.

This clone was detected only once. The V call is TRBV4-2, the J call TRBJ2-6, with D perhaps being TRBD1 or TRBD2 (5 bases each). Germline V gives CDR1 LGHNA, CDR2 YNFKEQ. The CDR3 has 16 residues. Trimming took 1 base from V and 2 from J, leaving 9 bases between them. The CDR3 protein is CASSQVKGPGANVLTF. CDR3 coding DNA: TGTGCCAGCAGCCAAGTTAAGGGACCTGGGGCCAACGTCCTGACTTTC.

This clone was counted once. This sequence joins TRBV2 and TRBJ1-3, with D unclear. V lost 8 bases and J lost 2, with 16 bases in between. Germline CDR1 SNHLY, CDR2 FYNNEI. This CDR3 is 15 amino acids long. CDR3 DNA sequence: TGTGCCAGCCGGAGGGAGAAAGGGACTGGAAACACCATATATTTT. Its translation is CASRREKGTGNTIYF.

The CDR3 protein is CASSLAKSTNEKLFF. CDR3 sequence (DNA): TGTGCCAGCAGCTTGGCCAAGTCAACTAATGAAAAACTGTTTTTT. The J gene is TRBJ1-4, the V gene TRBV5-5, with D unclear. Looked up from germline, CDR1 is SGHKS and CDR2 is YYEKEE (reference sequence). The length of the CDR3 is 15 residues. Trimming left V 0 bases short and J 0 bases short, with 6 bases between.

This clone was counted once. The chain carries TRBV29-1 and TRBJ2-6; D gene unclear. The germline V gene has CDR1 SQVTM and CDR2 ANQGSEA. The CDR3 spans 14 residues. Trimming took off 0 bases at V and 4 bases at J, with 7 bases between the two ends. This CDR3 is CSVEDGRGANVLTF. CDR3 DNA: TGCAGCGTTGAAGACGGAAGGGGGGCCAACGTCCTGACTTTC.

This CDR3 is CASSLPPDRGSAEAFF. DNA for the CDR3: TGCGCCAGCAGCCTTCCCCCGGATCGGGGTAGTGCTGAAGCTTTCTTT. This chain links TRBV5-1 with TRBJ1-1; D ambiguous. V dropped 4 bases and J dropped 6 bases, with 22 bases sitting between them. This CDR3 spans 16 amino acids. CDR1 is SGHRS, CDR2 YFSETQ, per germline.

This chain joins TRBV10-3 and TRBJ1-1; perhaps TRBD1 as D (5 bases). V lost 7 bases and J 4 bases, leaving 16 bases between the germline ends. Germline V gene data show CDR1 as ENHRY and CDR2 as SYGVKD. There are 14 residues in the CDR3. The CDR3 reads CAIMKDLGGTEAFF. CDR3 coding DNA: TGTGCCATCATGAAGGACCTGGGGGGCACTGAAGCTTTCTTT.

The CDR3 DNA reads as TGTGCCAGCAGCCCGGAGCCCACAAAGTCCGTCAATGAGCAGTTCTTC. Amino acids: CASSPEPTKSVNEQFF. The chain has TRBV5-6 and TRBJ2-1; the D is unclear. Germline CDR1 SGHDT, CDR2 YYEEEE. The V and J ends lost 4 bases and 6 bases respectively, with 20 bases between them. This CDR3 contains 16 residues.

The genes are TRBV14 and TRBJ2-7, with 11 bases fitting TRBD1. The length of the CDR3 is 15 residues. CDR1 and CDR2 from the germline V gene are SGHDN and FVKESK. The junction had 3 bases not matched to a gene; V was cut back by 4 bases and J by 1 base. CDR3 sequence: CASSPGQGASYEQYF. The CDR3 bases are TGTGCCAGCAGCCCCGGACAGGGGGCTTCCTACGAGCAGTACTTC.

In nucleotides, the CDR3 is TGTGCCAGTAGTATGGGAAACAATCAGCCCCAGCATTTT. It specifies CASSMGNNQPQHF. The rearrangement links TRBV19 to TRBJ1-5; D uncertain. The V and J ends lost 3 bases and 3 bases respectively, with 6 bases between them. This CDR3 is 13 amino acids long. CDR1 LNHDA and CDR2 SQIVND come from the germline V gene (reference sequence).

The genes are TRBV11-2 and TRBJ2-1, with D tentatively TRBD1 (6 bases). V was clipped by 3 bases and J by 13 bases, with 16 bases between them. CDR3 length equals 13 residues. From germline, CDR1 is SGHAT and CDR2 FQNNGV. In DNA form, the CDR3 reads TGTGCCAGCAGCTTGACGGTCAGCAGGGGTCAGTTCTTC. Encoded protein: CASSLTVSRGQFF.

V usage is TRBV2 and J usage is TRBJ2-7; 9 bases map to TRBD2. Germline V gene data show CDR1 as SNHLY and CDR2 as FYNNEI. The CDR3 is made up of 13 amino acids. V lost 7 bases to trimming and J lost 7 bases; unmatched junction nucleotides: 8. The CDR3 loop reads CASKAGGPREQYF. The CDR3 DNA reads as TGTGCCAGCAAGGCGGGAGGGCCCCGGGAGCAGTACTTC.

The CDR3 DNA reads TGTGCCAGCAGTGTGGGACTAGCGGGGTACACAGATACGCAGTATTTT. Protein: CASSVGLAGYTDTQYF. This sequence joins TRBV27 and TRBJ2-3; TRBD2 matches at 13 bases. The CDR3 length is 16 residues. J gave up 2 bases and V 5 bases, and 4 bases lay outside the gene matches. CDR1 is MNHEY and CDR2 is SMNVEV in the germline V gene (reference sequence).

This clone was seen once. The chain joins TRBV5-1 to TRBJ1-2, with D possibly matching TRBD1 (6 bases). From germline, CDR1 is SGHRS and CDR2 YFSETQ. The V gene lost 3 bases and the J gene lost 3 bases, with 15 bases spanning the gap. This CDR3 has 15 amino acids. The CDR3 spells CASSSHRVRDYGYTF. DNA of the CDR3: TGCGCCAGCAGCTCCCACAGGGTTCGGGACTATGGCTACACCTTC.